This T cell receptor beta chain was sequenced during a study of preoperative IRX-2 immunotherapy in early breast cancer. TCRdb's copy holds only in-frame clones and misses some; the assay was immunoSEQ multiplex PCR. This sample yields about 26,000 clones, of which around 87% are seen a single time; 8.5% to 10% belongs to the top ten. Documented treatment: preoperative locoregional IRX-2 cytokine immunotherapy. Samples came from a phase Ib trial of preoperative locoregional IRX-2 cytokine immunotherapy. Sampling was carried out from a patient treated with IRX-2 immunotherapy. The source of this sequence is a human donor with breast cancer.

Here the CDR3 DNA reads TGTGCCAGCAGCTCACCCTTTAGAGGGGACTACGAGCAGTACTTC. Amino acids: CASSSPFRGDYEQYF. The rearrangement joins TRBV11-2 to TRBJ2-7, with D perhaps given as TRBD1 or TRBD2 (5 bases each). V was trimmed by 4 bases and J by 3 bases, leaving 16 bases between them. The CDR3 spans 15 residues. The germline gives CDR1 SGHAT, CDR2 FQNNGV.